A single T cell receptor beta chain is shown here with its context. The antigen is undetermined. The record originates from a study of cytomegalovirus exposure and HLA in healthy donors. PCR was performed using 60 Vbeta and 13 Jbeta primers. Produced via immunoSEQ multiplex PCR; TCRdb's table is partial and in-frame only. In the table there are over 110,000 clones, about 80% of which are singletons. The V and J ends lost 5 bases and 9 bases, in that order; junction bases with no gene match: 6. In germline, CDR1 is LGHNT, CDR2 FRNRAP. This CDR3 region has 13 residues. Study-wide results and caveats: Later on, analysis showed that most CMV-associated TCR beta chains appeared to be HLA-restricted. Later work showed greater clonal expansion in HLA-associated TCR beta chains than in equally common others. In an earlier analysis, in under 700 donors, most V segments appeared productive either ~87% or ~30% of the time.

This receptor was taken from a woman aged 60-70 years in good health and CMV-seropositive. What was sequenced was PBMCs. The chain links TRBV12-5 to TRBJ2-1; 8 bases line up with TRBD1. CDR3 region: CASGPGTGSEQFF. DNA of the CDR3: TGTGCTAGTGGTCCTGGGACAGGCAGTGAGCAGTTCTTC.